This TCR beta chain was recorded in a study of OX40 agonist ivuxolimab in advanced cancers. Study context: Patients achieving partial responses numbered three: one hepatocellular carcinoma case and two cutaneous melanoma cases.

Overall study results and limits: Dosing at 0.1 to 3.0 mg/kg was accompanied by clonal expansion of CD4+ and CD8+ blood T cells by week 6.

A word on this clone: Its antigen remains unknown.

This CDR3 is built from 18 residues. Germline values: CDR1 LGHNA, CDR2 YSLEER. The V gene lost 0 bases and the J gene lost 5 bases, with 21 bases spanning the gap. Only in-frame clones appear in the TCRdb table, and some are missing; sequencing was by immunoSEQ multiplex PCR. The sample carries 25,000 to 35,000 clones, roughly 84% recorded once. This clonotype was sampled from an adult with an advanced solid tumor such as melanoma, head and neck, liver or kidney cancer. Sequenced here: CD4+ or CD8+ T cells sorted from blood, sampled in a trial of the OX40 agonist ivuxolimab. V usage is TRBV4-3 and J usage is TRBJ2-3; TRBD1 might be the D (7 bases). DNA for the CDR3: TGCGCCAGCAGCCAAGATCCTAGTCCAGGGGGGTTTGTAGATACGCAGTATTTT. Its translation is CASSQDPSPGGFVDTQYF.